This TCR beta chain is drawn from a study of CD8 T cells in ankylosing spondylitis. Making the TCR beta libraries involved quantitative 5'-RACE with molecular barcodes. TCRdb re-called the 5' RACE reads through MiXCR, storing one row per CDR3 protein. Among 250,000 or so distinct CDR3 sequences listed, over 15% were seen once. This clonotype has more than one count but fewer than ten. Its cognate antigen is unknown. Whole-study findings and limits: Clones that were linked to disease were CD8+ and were relatively rare in peripheral blood. The clones that were linked to disease were reported to be significantly enriched in matched synovial fluid samples from ankylosing spondylitis patients.

Sequenced input: blood, either unsorted or a sorted T cell fraction (not recorded which). The receptor comes from a male donor with ankylosing spondylitis or in good health (not recorded which).

The CDR3 protein is CSARRSGRQNTGELFF. The CDR3 coding sequence is TGCAGTGCTAGAAGGAGCGGGAGACAGAACACCGGGGAGCTGTTTTTT. The chain joins TRBV20-1 to TRBJ2-2; 8 bases line up with TRBD2. CDR3 length equals 16 residues. The germline gives CDR1 DFQATT, CDR2 SNEGSKA (reference sequence). The trim removed 2 bases at V and 1 base at J, leaving 6 bases unmatched.